This TCR beta chain was found in a study of HIV-infected patients and healthy controls. Study background: By the second bleed, viral load was undetectable in about 70% of the 16 patients.

Trimming took 0 bases from V and 4 from J, leaving 4 bases between them. The CDR3 totals 13 residues. Germline CDR1 LGHDT, CDR2 YNNKEL (reference sequence). Alpha and beta constant-region primers primed reverse transcription of about 470 ng RNA. Each of the alpha and beta chains got its own library through chain-specific third strand synthesis with indices. TCRdb passed the 5' RACE reads through MiXCR, listing each CDR3 protein once. The sample has about 9,600 distinct CDR3 sequences, 7.3% seen once. This clonotype has at least ten counts. Its antigen remains unidentified. All unsorted peripheral T cells were captured because whole blood was used without fractionation. Exclusions covered tumors, febrile or AIDS-related illness, and hepatitis B or C coinfection. General study findings and limits: Slight age and sex differences between study cohorts did not explain the diversity differences.

This sequence originates from an adult with HIV infection. The chain joins TRBV3-1 to TRBJ1-5, with D hard to call. This specimen consisted of blood, obtained before antiretroviral therapy. CDR3 region: CASSQEGNQPQHF. CDR3 coding DNA: TGTGCCAGCAGCCAAGAAGGTAATCAGCCCCAGCATTTT. The whole variable domain, remainder taken from reference TRBV3-1 and TRBJ1-5, is DTAVSQTPKYLVTQMGNDKSIKCEQNLGHDTMYWYKQDSKKFLKIMFSYNNKELIINETVPNRFSPKSPDKAHLNLHINSLELGDSAVYFCASSQEGNQPQHFGDGTRLSIL.